What follows are 15 T cell receptor beta chains derived from one specimen sequenced in a study of cytomegalovirus exposure and HLA in healthy donors. It was with 60 Vbeta and 13 Jbeta primers that the PCR ran. Sequencing was performed with immunoSEQ multiplex PCR; in TCRdb, only in-frame clones are kept and a portion is missing. Found here are 150,000 or so clones, 70% to 85% of them singletons; the top ten hold about 1.4%. The sequenced material came from PBMCs. The receptors shown here come from a man aged 25 to 40 in good health and CMV-seropositive.

This clone was seen only a few times. The V and J genes are TRBV7-2 and TRBJ2-7, with 9 bases fitting TRBD2. The germline gives CDR1 SGHTA, CDR2 FQGNSA. With V trimmed by 8 bases and J by 3 bases, 8 bases remained unmatched. The length of the CDR3 is 14 residues. Here the CDR3 DNA reads TGTGCCAGCTCCCTTAGCGGGAGTGGCTACGAGCAGTACTTC. This encodes CASSLSGSGYEQYF. The variable domain in full, completed from reference TRBV7-2 and TRBJ2-7, reads GAGVSQSPSNKVTEKGKDVELRCDPISGHTALYWYRQSLGQGLEFLIYFQGNSAPDKSGLPSDRFSAERTGGSVSTLTIQRTQQEDSAVYLCASSLSGSGYEQYFGPGTRLTVT.

The gene calls are TRBV6-4 and TRBJ2-1; D is perhaps TRBD1 (5 bases). CDR1 is MRHNA, CDR2 SNTAGT, per germline. This CDR3 is built from 13 residues. V was clipped by 7 bases and J by 7 bases, with 14 bases between them. CDR3 sequence: CASTSLPGNEQFF. The DNA of the CDR3 is TGTGCCAGCACCTCTCTTCCAGGGAATGAGCAGTTCTTC.

This rearrangement joins TRBV7-6 to TRBJ1-5; tentatively, D is TRBD1 (6 bases). The CDR3 runs to 14 residues. The germline CDR1 and CDR2 sequences are SGHVS and FNYEAQ. Trimming took off 0 bases at V and 5 bases at J, with 8 bases between the two ends. CDR3 nucleotide sequence: TGTGCCAGCAGCTTAGCGGCAGGGGATCAGCCCCAGCATTTT. Protein product: CASSLAAGDQPQHF.

This clone showed up just a few times. Because the CDR3's place on the DNA is in doubt, the DNA is left out and the CDR3 is given as listed by TCRdb. The chain couples TRBV6-6 to TRBJ1-2; TRBD1 was called by the table and not checked on the DNA. CDR1 and CDR2 (germline): MNHNY, SVGAGI (reference sequence). With termini counted, the CDR3 has 14 amino acids. CDR3 residues: CASSTSTGEDGYTF.

The chain recombines TRBV28 with TRBJ2-1, with a weak D call TRBD1 (6 bases). CDR1 MDHEN and CDR2 SYDVKM come from the germline V gene. V was cut by 5 bases and J by 7 bases, with 18 bases left in between. The CDR3 is made up of 15 amino acids. The CDR3 here is CASSRTADRSNEQFF. The DNA for the CDR3 is TGTGCCAGCAGTAGGACAGCGGATAGGTCAAATGAGCAGTTCTTC.

The chain combines TRBV28 with TRBJ2-1; tentative D call: TRBD2 (7 bases). V was shortened by 8 bases and J by 0 bases, with 14 bases between the two germline ends. The germline V gene encodes CDR1 MDHEN and CDR2 SYDVKM. CDR3 length equals 15 residues. As DNA, the CDR3 is TGTGCCAGCCGGGGAGGGGGGGGCTCCTACAATGAGCAGTTCTTC. Translation: CASRGGGGSYNEQFF.

The chain joins TRBV30 to TRBJ1-5; D may be TRBD1 (5 bases). In germline, CDR1 is GTSNPN, CDR2 SVGIG (reference sequence). The CDR3 has 15 amino acids. Trimming removed 5 bases from V and 5 bases from J, with 19 bases in between. The CDR3 region is CAWAVGGTGDQPQHF. CDR3 DNA: TGTGCCTGGGCGGTAGGTGGAACAGGTGATCAGCCCCAGCATTTT.

The chain joins TRBV28 to TRBJ1-3; tentatively, D is TRBD1 (6 bases). CDR1 is MDHEN and CDR2 is SYDVKM in the germline V gene. The CDR3 length is 13 residues. V dropped 5 bases and J dropped 7 bases, with 12 bases sitting between them. CDR3 sequence reads: CASSPPQGNTIYF. CDR3 nucleotides: TGTGCCAGCAGTCCCCCTCAGGGGAACACCATATATTTT.

This CDR3 is CASSLSVSSYEQYF. For the CDR3, the DNA is TGTGCCAGCAGCTTGAGTGTCAGCTCCTACGAGCAGTACTTC. V usage is TRBV5-4 and J usage is TRBJ2-7; D gene uncertain. The CDR3 has 14 residues. V was trimmed by 1 base and J by 0 bases, leaving 8 bases between them. The germline gives CDR1 SGHNT, CDR2 YYREEE (reference sequence).

The chain couples TRBV6-1 to TRBJ2-7, with 7 bases that match TRBD1. The germline gives CDR1 MNHNS, CDR2 SASEGT. The CDR3 is 14 amino acids. J gave up 3 bases and V 8 bases, and 10 bases lay outside the gene matches. This chain's CDR3 is CASDMGDSFYEQYF. CDR3 bases: TGTGCCAGCGATATGGGGGACAGTTTCTACGAGCAGTACTTC.

V usage is TRBV13 and J usage is TRBJ2-1; TRBD2 agrees at 15 bases. The germline V gene encodes CDR1 PRHDT and CDR2 FYEKMQ (reference sequence). The CDR3 has 16 residues. With V trimmed by 5 bases and J by 4 bases, 3 bases remained unmatched. CDR3 bases: TGTGCCAGCAGCCGGGGACTAGCGGGGGGTTACAATGAGCAGTTCTTC. This encodes CASSRGLAGGYNEQFF.

CDR3 DNA sequence: TGTGCCAGCAGCCTGACGAGGGGGACAGATAAGTTGGAGGAGCAGTACTTC. Protein product: CASSLTRGTDKLEEQYF. This rearrangement joins TRBV5-8 to TRBJ2-7; the match to TRBD1 covers 7 bases. Germline V gene sequence: CDR1 SGHTS, CDR2 YDEGEE. Losses at the gene ends were 4 bases for V and 7 bases for J; bases not matched to a gene: 20. The CDR3 sequence is 17 residues long. Full variable domain (rest looked up from reference TRBV5-8 and TRBJ2-7): EAGVTQSPTHLIKTRGQQATLRCSPISGHTSVYWYQQALGLGLQFLLWYDEGEERNRGNFPPRFSGRQFPNYSSELNVNALELEDSALYLCASSLTRGTDKLEEQYFGPGTRLTVT.

The V call is TRBV28, the J call TRBJ2-7, with D unclear. There are 15 residues in the CDR3. Germline lookup yields CDR1 MDHEN and CDR2 SYDVKM. V was cut by 2 bases and J by 2 bases, with 13 bases left in between. Here the CDR3 reads CASSLTGVLPYEQYF. In nucleotides, the CDR3 is TGTGCCAGCAGTTTAACCGGAGTCCTCCCCTACGAGCAGTACTTC.

In this sample, this clone turned up a few times. This sequence joins TRBV6-1 and TRBJ1-4, with TRBD1 identical over 8 bases. The CDR3 spans 14 residues. The ends lost 11 bases at V and 8 bases at J; junction bases unmatched: 13. Looked up from germline, CDR1 is MNHNS and CDR2 is SASEGT. The CDR3 loop is CAAHRGMGGEKLFF. CDR3 bases: TGTGCCGCCCACAGGGGGATGGGAGGAGAAAAACTGTTTTTT.

V and J are TRBV9 and TRBJ2-3, with D tentatively TRBD1 (5 bases). Germline V gene lookup returns CDR1 SGDLS and CDR2 YYNGEE. CDR3 length equals 17 residues. The V end lost 4 bases, the J end lost 7 bases, and 25 bases lay between the germline ends. As DNA, the CDR3 is TGTGCCAGCAGCTCGACTTCCAGGGCTTTCTCCTCTCATACGCAGTATTTT. It yields the protein CASSSTSRAFSSHTQYF.